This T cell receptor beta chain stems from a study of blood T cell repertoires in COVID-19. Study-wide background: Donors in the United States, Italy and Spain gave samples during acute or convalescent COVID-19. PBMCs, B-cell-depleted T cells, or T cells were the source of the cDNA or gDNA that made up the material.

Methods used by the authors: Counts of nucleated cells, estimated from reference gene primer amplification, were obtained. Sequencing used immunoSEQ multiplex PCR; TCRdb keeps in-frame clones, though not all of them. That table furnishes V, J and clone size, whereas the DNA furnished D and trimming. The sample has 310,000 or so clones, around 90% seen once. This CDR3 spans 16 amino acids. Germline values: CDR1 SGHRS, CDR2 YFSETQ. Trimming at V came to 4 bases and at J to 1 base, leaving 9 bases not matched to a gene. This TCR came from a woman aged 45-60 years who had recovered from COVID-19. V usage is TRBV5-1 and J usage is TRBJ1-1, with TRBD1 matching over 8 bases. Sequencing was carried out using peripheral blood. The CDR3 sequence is CASSPQDRDGNTEAFF. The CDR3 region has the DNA TGCGCCAGCAGCCCCCAGGACAGGGATGGGAACACTGAAGCTTTCTTT.